A selection of T cell receptor beta chains follows, all from one sample in a study of blood T cell repertoires in COVID-19. The assay was immunoSEQ multiplex PCR, and TCRdb's table has in-frame clones only and misses some. In the table there are 100,000 or so clones, 92% of which are singletons. Sample: peripheral blood. These receptors all come from a man between 70 and 80 years old with acute or convalescent COVID-19. Each CDR3 is given with its conserved first and last residue. A D gene is named only where the DNA matches it firmly. Not every row has a clone size; where given, it reads once, few, many or a size class.

v_gene,j_gene,abundance,d_gene,CDR3nt,CDR3aa
TRBV4-2,TRBJ2-2,NA,NA,TGTGCCAGCAGCCAAGAAGTGGGAGTGACCGGGGAGCTGTTTTTT,CASSQEVGVTGELFF
TRBV27,TRBJ1-2,NA,NA,TGTGCCAGCAGTTTAGATCCGGGTGCTAACTATGGCTACACCTTC,CASSLDPGANYGYTF
TRBV6-5,TRBJ1-1,NA,NA,TGTGCCAGCAGTTACTCGACAGGCCTGGGGAACACTGAAGCTTTCTTT,CASSYSTGLGNTEAFF
TRBV30,TRBJ1-4,NA,TRBD1,TGTGCCTGGAGTGCGACAGGGGGCGCGACTAATGAAAAACTGTTTTTT,CAWSATGGATNEKLFF
TRBV3-1/TRBV3-2,TRBJ2-2,NA,NA,TGTGCCAGCAGCCAATTCGGGAGCGTAGGCACCGGGGAGCTGTTTTTT,CASSQFGSVGTGELFF
TRBV3-1/TRBV3-2,TRBJ2-2,NA,NA,TGTGCCAGCAGCCACCGGACCGGGGAGCTGTTTTTT,CASSHRTGELFF
TRBV5-1,TRBJ1-4,NA,TRBD1,TGCGCCAGCAGCCCTGACAGGGCCGGGGTTGAAAAACTGTTTTTT,CASSPDRAGVEKLFF
TRBV27,TRBJ1-2,NA,TRBD1,TGTGCCAGCGGAAGGGACAGGGATGGCTACACCTTC,CASGRDRDGYTF
TRBV2,TRBJ1-1,once,NA,TGTGCCAGTCCAGGGTACGCTGAAGCTTTCTTT,CASPGYAEAFF
TRBV19,TRBJ2-7,NA,TRBD2,TGTGCCAGTAGTACGGGGGGTTGGCAATACGAGCAGTACTTC,CASSTGGWQYEQYF
TRBV7-9,TRBJ1-2,NA,NA,TGTGCCAGCAGCTCAACACGGACAGACCTCTATGGCTACACCTTC,CASSSTRTDLYGYTF
TRBV11-2,TRBJ2-1,NA,TRBD1,TGTGCCAGCAGAAGGGACAGGGGAAGAAATGAGCAGTTCTTC,CASRRDRGRNEQFF
TRBV7-9,TRBJ1-2,NA,NA,TGTGCCAGCAGCTCCACACTACGAGGACAGCTCTATGGCTACACCTTC,CASSSTLRGQLYGYTF
TRBV7-6,TRBJ1-2,NA,TRBD1,TGTGCCAGCAGCTTAGGCGGACAGGGTCGCGGCTACACCTTC,CASSLGGQGRGYTF
TRBV3-1/TRBV3-2,TRBJ2-7,NA,NA,TGTGCCAGCAGCCAAGACTACAGGGCTGTCTACGAGCAGTACTTC,CASSQDYRAVYEQYF
TRBV28,TRBJ2-2,NA,NA,TGTGCCAGCAGTGCACCGGGACAGAACACCGGGGAGCTGTTTTTT,CASSAPGQNTGELFF
TRBV11-3,TRBJ2-2,NA,NA,TGTGCCAGCAACCCTCGCACAGAGCACTCGAACACCGGGGAGCTGTTTTTT,CASNPRTEHSNTGELFF
TRBV6-5,TRBJ1-2,NA,NA,TGTGCCAGCAGTCTGAAGGGGACTAACTATGGCTACACCTTC,CASSLKGTNYGYTF
TRBV4-1,TRBJ2-1,NA,NA,TGCGCCAGCAGCCAAGGCCGGGGGGCGCCCTGGGATGAGCAGTTCTTC,CASSQGRGAPWDEQFF
TRBV5-1,TRBJ2-2,NA,TRBD2,TGCGCCAGCAGCTGGAGACTAGCGGGGAACACCGGGGAGCTGTTTTTT,CASSWRLAGNTGELFF
TRBV28,TRBJ2-1,NA,TRBD2,TGTGCCAGCAGCCGTGGACTAGCGGTCTACAATGAGCAGTTCTTC,CASSRGLAVYNEQFF
TRBV19,TRBJ1-1,NA,TRBD1,TGTGCCAGTAGTATAGAAGGACAGGGGAACACTGAAGCTTTCTTT,CASSIEGQGNTEAFF
TRBV20-1,TRBJ2-1,once,NA,TGCAGTCCTGGGGGGGGCGATGAGCAGTTCTTC,CSPGGGDEQFF
TRBV28,TRBJ2-7,NA,TRBD2,TGTGCCAGCAGTTTATGGTCTAGCGGGGTTTACGAGCAGTACTTC,CASSLWSSGVYEQYF
TRBV4-3,TRBJ2-7,NA,NA,TGCGCCAGCAGCCCCCGGGAAGGGTGGGACGAGCAGTACTTC,CASSPREGWDEQYF
TRBV6-6,TRBJ1-4,NA,NA,TGTGCCAGCACTCCAACCTACAGGGCTAATGAAAAACTGTTTTTT,CASTPTYRANEKLFF